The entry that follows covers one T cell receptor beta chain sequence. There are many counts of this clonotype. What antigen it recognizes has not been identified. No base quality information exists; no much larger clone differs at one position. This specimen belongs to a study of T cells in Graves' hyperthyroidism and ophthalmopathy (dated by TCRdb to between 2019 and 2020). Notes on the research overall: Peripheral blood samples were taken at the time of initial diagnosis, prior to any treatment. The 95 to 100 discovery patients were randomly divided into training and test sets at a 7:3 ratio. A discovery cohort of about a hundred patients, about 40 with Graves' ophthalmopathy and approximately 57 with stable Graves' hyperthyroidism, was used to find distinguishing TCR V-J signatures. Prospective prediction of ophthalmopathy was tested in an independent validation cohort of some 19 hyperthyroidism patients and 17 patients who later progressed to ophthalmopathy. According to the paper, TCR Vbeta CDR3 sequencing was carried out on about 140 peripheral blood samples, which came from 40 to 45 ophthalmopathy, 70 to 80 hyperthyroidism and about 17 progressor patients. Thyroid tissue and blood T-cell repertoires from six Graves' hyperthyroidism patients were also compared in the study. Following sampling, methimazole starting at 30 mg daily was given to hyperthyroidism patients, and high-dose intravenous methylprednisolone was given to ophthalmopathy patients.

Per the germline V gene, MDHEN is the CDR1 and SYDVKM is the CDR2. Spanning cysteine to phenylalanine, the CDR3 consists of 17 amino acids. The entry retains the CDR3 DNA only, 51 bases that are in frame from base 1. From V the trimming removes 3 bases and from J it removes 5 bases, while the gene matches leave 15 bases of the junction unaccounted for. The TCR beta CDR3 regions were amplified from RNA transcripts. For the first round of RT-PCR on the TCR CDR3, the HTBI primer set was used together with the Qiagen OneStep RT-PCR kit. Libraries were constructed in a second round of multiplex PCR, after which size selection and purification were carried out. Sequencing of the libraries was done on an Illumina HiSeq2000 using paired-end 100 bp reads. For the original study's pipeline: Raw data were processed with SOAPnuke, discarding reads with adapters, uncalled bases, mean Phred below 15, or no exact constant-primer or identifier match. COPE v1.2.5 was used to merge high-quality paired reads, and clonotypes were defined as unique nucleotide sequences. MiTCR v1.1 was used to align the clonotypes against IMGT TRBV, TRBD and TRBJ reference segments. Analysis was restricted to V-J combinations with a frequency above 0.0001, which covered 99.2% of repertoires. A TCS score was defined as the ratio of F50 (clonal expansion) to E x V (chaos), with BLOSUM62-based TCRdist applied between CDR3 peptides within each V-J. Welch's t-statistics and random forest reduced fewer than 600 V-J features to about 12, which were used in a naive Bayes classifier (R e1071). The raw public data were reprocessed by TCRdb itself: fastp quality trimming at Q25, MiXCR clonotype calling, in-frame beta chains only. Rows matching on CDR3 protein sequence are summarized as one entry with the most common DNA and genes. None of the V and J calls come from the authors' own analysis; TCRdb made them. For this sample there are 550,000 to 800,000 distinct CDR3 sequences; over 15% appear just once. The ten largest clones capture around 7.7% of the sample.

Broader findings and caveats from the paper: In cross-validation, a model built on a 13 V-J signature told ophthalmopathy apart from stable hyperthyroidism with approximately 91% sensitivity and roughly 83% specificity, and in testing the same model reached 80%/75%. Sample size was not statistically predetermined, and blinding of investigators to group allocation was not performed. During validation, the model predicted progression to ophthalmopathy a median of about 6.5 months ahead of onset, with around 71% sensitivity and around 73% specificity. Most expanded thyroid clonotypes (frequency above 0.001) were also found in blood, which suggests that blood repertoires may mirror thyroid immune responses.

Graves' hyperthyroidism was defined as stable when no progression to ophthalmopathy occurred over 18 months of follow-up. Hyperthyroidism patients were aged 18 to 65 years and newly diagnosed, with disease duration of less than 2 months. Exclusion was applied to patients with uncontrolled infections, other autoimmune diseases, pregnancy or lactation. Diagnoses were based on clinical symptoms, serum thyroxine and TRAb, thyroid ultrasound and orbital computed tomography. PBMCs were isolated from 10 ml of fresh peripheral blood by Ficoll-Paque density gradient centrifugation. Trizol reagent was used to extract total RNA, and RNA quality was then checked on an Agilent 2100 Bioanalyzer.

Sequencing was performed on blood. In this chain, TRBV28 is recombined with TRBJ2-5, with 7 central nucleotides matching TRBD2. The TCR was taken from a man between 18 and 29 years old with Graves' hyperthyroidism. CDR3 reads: CASSFYQPPGGGETQYF. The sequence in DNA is TGTGCCAGCAGTTTCTACCAGCCCCCGGGAGGAGGCGAGACCCAGTACTTC.